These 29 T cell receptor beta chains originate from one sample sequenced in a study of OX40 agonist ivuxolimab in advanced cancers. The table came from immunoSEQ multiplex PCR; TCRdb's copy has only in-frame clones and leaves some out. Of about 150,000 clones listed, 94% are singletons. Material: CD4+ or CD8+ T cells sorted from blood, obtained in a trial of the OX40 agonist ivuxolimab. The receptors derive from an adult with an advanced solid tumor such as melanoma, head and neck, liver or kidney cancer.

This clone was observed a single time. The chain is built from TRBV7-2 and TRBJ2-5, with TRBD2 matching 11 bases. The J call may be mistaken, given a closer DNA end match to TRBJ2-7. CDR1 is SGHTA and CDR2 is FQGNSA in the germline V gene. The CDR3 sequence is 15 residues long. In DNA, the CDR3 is TGTGCCAGCAGCTTTTTAGCGGGGGGGACCTACGAGCAGTACTTC. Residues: CASSFLAGGTYEQYF.

The CDR3 coding sequence is TGTGCCATCGGGAGGGAGACCCAGTACTTC. Translation: CAIGRETQYF. The chain couples TRBV10-3 to TRBJ2-5, with D tentatively TRBD2 (6 bases). V was cut by 8 bases and J by 5 bases, with 6 bases left in between. Germline CDR1 is ENHRY and CDR2 is SYGVKD. The CDR3 runs to 10 residues.

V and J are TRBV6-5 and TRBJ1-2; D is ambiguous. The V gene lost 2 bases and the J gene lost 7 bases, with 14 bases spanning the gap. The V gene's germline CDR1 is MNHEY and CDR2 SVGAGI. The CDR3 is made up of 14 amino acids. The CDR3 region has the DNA TGTGCCAGCAGTTACAGTGGCCCCCGGCTTGGCTACACCTTC. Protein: CASSYSGPRLGYTF.

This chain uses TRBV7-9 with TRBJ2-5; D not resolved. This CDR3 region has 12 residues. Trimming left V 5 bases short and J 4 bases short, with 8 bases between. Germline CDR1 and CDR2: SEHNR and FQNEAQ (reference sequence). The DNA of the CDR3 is TGTGCCAGCAGCCTTTGGGTAGAGACCCAGTACTTC. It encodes CASSLWVETQYF.

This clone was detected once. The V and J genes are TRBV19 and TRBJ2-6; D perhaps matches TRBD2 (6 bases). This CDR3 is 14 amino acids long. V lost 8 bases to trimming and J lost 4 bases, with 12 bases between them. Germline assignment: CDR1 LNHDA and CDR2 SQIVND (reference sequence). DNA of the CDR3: TGTGCCAGTGGGAGGACATCGGGGGCCAACGTCCTGACTTTC. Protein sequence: CASGRTSGANVLTF.

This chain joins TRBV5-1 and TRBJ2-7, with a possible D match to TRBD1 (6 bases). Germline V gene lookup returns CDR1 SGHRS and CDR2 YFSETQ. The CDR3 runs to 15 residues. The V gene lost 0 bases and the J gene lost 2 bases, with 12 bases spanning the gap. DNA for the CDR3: TGCGCCAGCAGCTTGGACCGGACAGTTACCTACGAGCAGTACTTC. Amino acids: CASSLDRTVTYEQYF. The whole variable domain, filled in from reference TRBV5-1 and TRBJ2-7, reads KAGVTQTPRYLIKTRGQQVTLSCSPISGHRSVSWYQQTPGQGLQFLFEYFSETQRNKGNFPGRFSGRQFSNSRSEMNVSTLELGDSALYLCASSLDRTVTYEQYFGPGTRLTVT.

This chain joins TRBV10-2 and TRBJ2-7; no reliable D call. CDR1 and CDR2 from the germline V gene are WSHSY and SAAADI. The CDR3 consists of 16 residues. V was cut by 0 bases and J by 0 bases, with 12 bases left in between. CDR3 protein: CASSESRGRSSYEQYF. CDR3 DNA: TGCGCCAGCAGTGAGTCTAGAGGCAGAAGCTCCTACGAGCAGTACTTC.

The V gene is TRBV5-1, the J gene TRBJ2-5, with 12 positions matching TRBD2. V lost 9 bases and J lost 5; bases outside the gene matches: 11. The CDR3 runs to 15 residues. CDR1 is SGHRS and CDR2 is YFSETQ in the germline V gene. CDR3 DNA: TGCGCCACCGCTCCTAGCGGGGGGGCCTTTGAGACCCAGTACTTC. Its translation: CATAPSGGAFETQYF.

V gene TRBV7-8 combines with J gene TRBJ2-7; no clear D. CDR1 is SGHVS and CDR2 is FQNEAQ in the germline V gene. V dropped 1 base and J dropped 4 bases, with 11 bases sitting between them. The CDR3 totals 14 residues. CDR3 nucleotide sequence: TGTGCCAGCAGCTTAGGATTGCGTCTGTACGAGCAGTACTTC. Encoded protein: CASSLGLRLYEQYF. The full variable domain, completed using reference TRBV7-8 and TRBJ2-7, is GAGVSQSPRYKVAKRGQDVALRCDPISGHVSLFWYQQALGQGPEFLTYFQNEAQLDKSGLPSDRFFAERPEGSVSTLKIQRTQQEDSAVYLCASSLGLRLYEQYFGPGTRLTVT.

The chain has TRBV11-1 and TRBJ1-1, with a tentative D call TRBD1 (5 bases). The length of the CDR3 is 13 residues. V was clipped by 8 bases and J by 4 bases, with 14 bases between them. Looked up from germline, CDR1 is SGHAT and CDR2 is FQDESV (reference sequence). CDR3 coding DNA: TGTGCCAGCCTAGGGGACGGCGGCACTGAAGCTTTCTTT. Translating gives CASLGDGGTEAFF.

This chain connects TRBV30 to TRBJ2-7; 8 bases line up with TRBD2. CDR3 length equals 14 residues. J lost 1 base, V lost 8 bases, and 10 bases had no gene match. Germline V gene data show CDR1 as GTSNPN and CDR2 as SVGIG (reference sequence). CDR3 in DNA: TGTGCCCCGCCGCGGGAGGACCCGTCCTACGAGCAGTACTTC. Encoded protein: CAPPREDPSYEQYF.

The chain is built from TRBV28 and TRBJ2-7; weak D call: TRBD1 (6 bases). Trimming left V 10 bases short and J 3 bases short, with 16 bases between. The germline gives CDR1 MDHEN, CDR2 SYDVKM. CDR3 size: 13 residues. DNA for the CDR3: TGTGCCACCGTGGGGACAAGCGTCTACGAGCAGTACTTC. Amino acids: CATVGTSVYEQYF.

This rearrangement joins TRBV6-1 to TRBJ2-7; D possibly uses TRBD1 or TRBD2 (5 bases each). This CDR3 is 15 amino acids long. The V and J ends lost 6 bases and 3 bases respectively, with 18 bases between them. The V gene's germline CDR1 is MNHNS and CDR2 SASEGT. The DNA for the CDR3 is TGTGCCAGCAGCCGTGAGGGGAGTCCCTTCTACGAGCAGTACTTC. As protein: CASSREGSPFYEQYF.

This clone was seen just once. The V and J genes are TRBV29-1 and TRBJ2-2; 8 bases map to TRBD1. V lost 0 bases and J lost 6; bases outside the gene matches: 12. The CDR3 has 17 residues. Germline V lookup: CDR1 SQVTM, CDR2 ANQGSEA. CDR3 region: CSVEDLVRTGMAGELFF. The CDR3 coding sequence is TGCAGCGTTGAAGATCTTGTCAGGACAGGGATGGCCGGGGAGCTGTTTTTT.

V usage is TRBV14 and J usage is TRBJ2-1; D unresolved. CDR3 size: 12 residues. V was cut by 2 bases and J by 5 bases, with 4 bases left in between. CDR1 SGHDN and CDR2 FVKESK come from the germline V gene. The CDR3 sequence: CASSQRDNEQFF. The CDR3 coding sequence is TGTGCCAGCAGCCAAAGGGACAATGAGCAGTTCTTC.

The CDR3 is CASRPMGEGNTEAFF. In DNA, the CDR3 is TGTGCCAGCAGACCAATGGGGGAGGGAAACACTGAAGCTTTCTTT. V usage is TRBV6-5 and J usage is TRBJ1-1, with D maybe TRBD1 (5 bases). This CDR3 has 15 amino acids. V lost 6 bases, J lost 2 bases, and 16 bases lay in between. The germline gives CDR1 MNHEY, CDR2 SVGAGI.

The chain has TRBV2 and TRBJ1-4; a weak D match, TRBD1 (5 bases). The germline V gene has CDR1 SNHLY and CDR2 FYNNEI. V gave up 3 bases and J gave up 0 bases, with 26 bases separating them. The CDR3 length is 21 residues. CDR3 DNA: TGTGCCAGCAGTGAGGGGCACAGAGCCTCCCCTCGGCAAGCAACTAATGAAAAACTGTTTTTT. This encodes CASSEGHRASPRQATNEKLFF.

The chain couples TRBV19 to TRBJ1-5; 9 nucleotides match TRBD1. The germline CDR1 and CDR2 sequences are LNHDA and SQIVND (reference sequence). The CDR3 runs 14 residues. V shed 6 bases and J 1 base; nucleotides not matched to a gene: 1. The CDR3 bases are TGTGCCAGTAGCGGGACAGGGAGCAATCAGCCCCAGCATTTT. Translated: CASSGTGSNQPQHF.

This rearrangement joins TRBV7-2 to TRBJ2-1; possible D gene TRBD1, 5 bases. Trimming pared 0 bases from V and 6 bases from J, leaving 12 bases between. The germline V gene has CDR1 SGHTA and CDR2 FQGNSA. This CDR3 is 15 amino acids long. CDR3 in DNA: TGTGCCAGCAGCTTAGCCCCAGGGTTGAGCAATGAGCAGTTCTTC. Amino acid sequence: CASSLAPGLSNEQFF.

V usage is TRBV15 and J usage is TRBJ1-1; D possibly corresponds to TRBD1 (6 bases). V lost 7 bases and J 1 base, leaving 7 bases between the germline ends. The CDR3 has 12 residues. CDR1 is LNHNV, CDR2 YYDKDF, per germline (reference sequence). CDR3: CATKGQNTEAFF. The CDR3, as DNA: TGTGCCACCAAGGGACAGAACACTGAAGCTTTCTTT.

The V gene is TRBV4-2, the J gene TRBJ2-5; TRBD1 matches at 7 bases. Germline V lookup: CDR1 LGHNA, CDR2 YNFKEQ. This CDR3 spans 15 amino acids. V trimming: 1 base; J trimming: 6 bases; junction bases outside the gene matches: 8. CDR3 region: CASSQGWDSEKTQYF. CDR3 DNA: TGTGCCAGCAGCCAAGGGTGGGACAGCGAGAAGACCCAGTACTTC.

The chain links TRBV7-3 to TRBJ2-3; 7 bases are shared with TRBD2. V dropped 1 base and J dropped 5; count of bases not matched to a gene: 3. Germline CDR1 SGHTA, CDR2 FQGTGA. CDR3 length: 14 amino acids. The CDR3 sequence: CASSLSGRGDTQYF. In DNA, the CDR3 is TGTGCCAGCAGCTTAAGCGGGAGAGGAGATACGCAGTATTTT.

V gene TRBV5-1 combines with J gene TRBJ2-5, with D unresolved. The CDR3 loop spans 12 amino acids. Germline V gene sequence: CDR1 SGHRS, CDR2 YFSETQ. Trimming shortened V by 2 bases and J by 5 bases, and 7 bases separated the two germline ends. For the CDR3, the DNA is TGCGCCAGCAGCTTAGGATGGGAGACCCAGTACTTC. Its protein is CASSLGWETQYF.

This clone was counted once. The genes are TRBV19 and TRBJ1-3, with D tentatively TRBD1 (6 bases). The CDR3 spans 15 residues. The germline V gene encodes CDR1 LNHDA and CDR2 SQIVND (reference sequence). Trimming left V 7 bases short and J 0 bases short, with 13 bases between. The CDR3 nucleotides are TGTGCCAGTACCGACAGGCCTGACTCTGGAAACACCATATATTTT. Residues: CASTDRPDSGNTIYF.

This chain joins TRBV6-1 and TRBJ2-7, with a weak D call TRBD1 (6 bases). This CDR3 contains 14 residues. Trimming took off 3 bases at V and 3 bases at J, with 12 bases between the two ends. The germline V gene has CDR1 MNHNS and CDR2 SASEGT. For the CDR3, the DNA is TGTGCCAGCAGTGATTTTTACAGGGTCTACGAGCAGTACTTC. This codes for CASSDFYRVYEQYF.

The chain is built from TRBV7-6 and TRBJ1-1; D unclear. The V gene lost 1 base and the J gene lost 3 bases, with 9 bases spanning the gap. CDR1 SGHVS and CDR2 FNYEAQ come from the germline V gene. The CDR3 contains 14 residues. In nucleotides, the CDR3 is TGTGCCAGCAGCTTAGTTGCCCCCGACACTGAAGCTTTCTTT. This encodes CASSLVAPDTEAFF.

The CDR3 DNA sequence: TGTGCCATCAGTGACCCATCAGGTGGAAAGGGGGCCTACGAGCAGTACTTC. It translates to CAISDPSGGKGAYEQYF. This chain uses TRBV10-3 with TRBJ2-7, with D perhaps matching TRBD1 (6 bases). Germline V CDR1 and CDR2: ENHRY, SYGVKD. The CDR3 is 17 residues long. The V end was cut by 3 bases, the J end by 2 bases, with 20 bases between.

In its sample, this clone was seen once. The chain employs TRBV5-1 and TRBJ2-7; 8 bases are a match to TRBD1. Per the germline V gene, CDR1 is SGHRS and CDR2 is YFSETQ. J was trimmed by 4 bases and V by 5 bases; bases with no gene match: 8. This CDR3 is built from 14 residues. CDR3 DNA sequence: TGCGCCAGCAGTTCCCCGGACAGGGAGTACGAGCAGTACTTC. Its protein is CASSSPDREYEQYF. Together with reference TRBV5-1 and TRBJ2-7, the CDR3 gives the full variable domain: KAGVTQTPRYLIKTRGQQVTLSCSPISGHRSVSWYQQTPGQGLQFLFEYFSETQRNKGNFPGRFSGRQFSNSRSEMNVSTLELGDSALYLCASSSPDREYEQYFGPGTRLTVT.

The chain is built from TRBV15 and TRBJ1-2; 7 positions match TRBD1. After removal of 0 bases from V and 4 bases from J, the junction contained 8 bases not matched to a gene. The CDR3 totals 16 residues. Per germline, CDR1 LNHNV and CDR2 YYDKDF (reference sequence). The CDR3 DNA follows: TGTGCCACCAGCAGAGATCAGGGCCCAGGGGGCTATGGCTACACCTTC. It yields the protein CATSRDQGPGGYGYTF.